A selection of T cell receptor beta chains follows, all from one sample in a study of spatial heterogeneity in lung cancer. TCRdb called the 5' RACE reads again in MiXCR, with one record for every CDR3 protein. This table has about 85,000 distinct CDR3 sequences, 15% to 25% appearing once. Specimen: PBMCs, collected at surgery. The receptors come from a male donor with early-stage non-small cell lung cancer. CDR3s include the opening cysteine and the closing phenylalanine or tryptophan.

TRBV16 | CASSPTTRPTNEKLFF
TRBV5-4 | CASSFLGQGTYNEQFF
TRBV19 | CASSIMPGQGPYEQYF
TRBV15 | CATSRDRGATEQFF
TRBV28 | CASNPSGRGTDTQYF
TRBV5-1 | CASSPNSNQPQHF
TRBV20-1 | CRAGDNYGYTF
TRBV5-1 | CASSPGASVRNEQFF
TRBV28 | CASTNGGDEKLFF
TRBV5-1 | CASTSEIAAGEQFF
TRBV5-1 | CASSLADPADTQYF
TRBV20-1 | CSAMRGVIYNEQFF